This passage covers 10 T cell receptor beta chains from one sample sequenced in a study of pediatric ulcerative colitis. Sequenced by immunoSEQ multiplex PCR; TCRdb stores in-frame clones only, minus some. The table lists roughly 17,000 clones, less than 80% of them singletons, with about 3% in the top ten. One to two pinch biopsies were taken from the rectum during colonoscopy. Material: gut tissue. Receptor source: a girl under 18 with moderate ulcerative colitis.

The chain combines TRBV10-3 with TRBJ2-1, with D hard to call. There are 15 residues in the CDR3. V lost 1 base and J 0 bases, leaving 7 bases between the germline ends. Germline loops: CDR1 ENHRY, CDR2 SYGVKD. The CDR3 region has the DNA TGTGCCATCAGTGAGTACGCGAGCTCCTACAATGAGCAGTTCTTC. Its translation: CAISEYASSYNEQFF.

The chain recombines TRBV25-1 with TRBJ1-2, with a tentative D call TRBD1 (6 bases). This CDR3 spans 14 amino acids. Germline V lookup: CDR1 MGHDK, CDR2 SYGVNS. Trimming stripped 6 bases from V and 6 bases from J, with 17 bases between. Here the CDR3 DNA reads TGTGCCAGCAGGGAGACAGGTTTTGTTGATGGCTACACCTTC. Translating gives CASRETGFVDGYTF.

V gene TRBV7-9 combines with J gene TRBJ1-4; D may be TRBD1 (6 bases). This CDR3 region has 15 residues. The V and J ends lost 5 bases and 8 bases respectively, with 18 bases between them. Germline V CDR1 and CDR2: SEHNR, FQNEAQ (reference sequence). The CDR3 DNA reads as TGTGCCAGCAGCCCATCTCCAGGGGCGGGGGAAAAACTGTTTTTT. It is translated as CASSPSPGAGEKLFF.

The rearrangement joins TRBV9 to TRBJ1-5, with D uncertain. The germline CDR1 and CDR2 sequences are SGDLS and YYNGEE. Between the trimmed V and J ends, which lost 0 bases and 6 bases, there was a span of 7 bases. The CDR3 is 13 residues long. The CDR3 sequence is CASSVDSGQPQHF. The DNA for the CDR3 is TGTGCCAGCAGCGTAGATTCAGGTCAGCCCCAGCATTTT.

This clone showed up just a few times. This chain uses TRBV11-2 with TRBJ1-2; TRBD1 matches 9 bases. The germline CDR1 and CDR2 sequences are SGHAT and FQNNGV. The CDR3 loop spans 15 amino acids. Trimming removed 5 bases from V and 4 bases from J; junction bases left unmatched: 8. CDR3 DNA sequence: TGTGCCAGCAGCATGGACAGGGGCGCAGGCTATGGCTACACCTTC. Its translation: CASSMDRGAGYGYTF.

The chain uses TRBV10-1 and TRBJ2-2; tentative D call: TRBD1 (6 bases). This CDR3 has 14 residues. V shed 5 bases and J shed 4 bases, with 11 bases lying between them. Germline lookup yields CDR1 WNHNN and CDR2 SYGVQD (reference sequence). For the CDR3, the DNA is TGCGCCAGCAGTACAGGGTCTGTCACCGGGGAGCTGTTTTTT. Its protein product is CASSTGSVTGELFF.

The chain joins TRBV2 to TRBJ1-1; no firm D call. The V end lost 4 bases, the J end lost 1 base, and 7 bases lay between the germline ends. The CDR3 runs 13 residues. CDR1 is SNHLY and CDR2 is FYNNEI in the germline V gene. The CDR3 nucleotides read TGTGCCAGCAGTGTGGTCAGGAACACTGAAGCTTTCTTT. Its protein is CASSVVRNTEAFF.

CDR3 residues: CASSLGGSYEQYF. The CDR3 DNA is TGTGCCAGCAGCTTAGGGGGCTCGTACGAGCAGTACTTC. The chain recombines TRBV11-1 with TRBJ2-7; possibly TRBD1 for D (5 bases). In germline, CDR1 is SGHAT, CDR2 FQDESV (reference sequence). This CDR3 comprises 13 residues. The V end was cut by 1 base, the J end by 4 bases, with 8 bases between.

The CDR3 spells CASSSSWRGQFYGYTF. The CDR3 DNA reads as TGTGCCAGCAGTTCCTCATGGAGGGGACAGTTCTATGGCTACACCTTC. The genes are TRBV28 and TRBJ1-2; 7 bases line up with TRBD1. J gave up 4 bases and V 4 bases, and 12 bases lay outside the gene matches. From germline, CDR1 is MDHEN and CDR2 SYDVKM. This CDR3 comprises 16 residues.

In this sample, this clone turned up once. This chain connects TRBV19 to TRBJ2-2; a possible D gene is TRBD2 (5 bases). CDR1 is LNHDA and CDR2 is SQIVND in the germline V gene (reference sequence). This CDR3 is built from 12 residues. V was cut by 6 bases and J by 6 bases, with 8 bases left in between. The CDR3 DNA follows: TGTGCCAGTAGGCCGGAGGCCGGGGAGCTGTTTTTT. Protein sequence: CASRPEAGELFF. The full variable domain, completed using reference TRBV19 and TRBJ2-2, is DGGITQSPKYLFRKEGQNVTLSCEQNLNHDAMYWYRQDPGQGLRLIYYSQIVNDFQKGDIAEGYSVSREKKESFPLTVTSAQKNPTAFYLCASRPEAGELFFGEGSRLTVL.